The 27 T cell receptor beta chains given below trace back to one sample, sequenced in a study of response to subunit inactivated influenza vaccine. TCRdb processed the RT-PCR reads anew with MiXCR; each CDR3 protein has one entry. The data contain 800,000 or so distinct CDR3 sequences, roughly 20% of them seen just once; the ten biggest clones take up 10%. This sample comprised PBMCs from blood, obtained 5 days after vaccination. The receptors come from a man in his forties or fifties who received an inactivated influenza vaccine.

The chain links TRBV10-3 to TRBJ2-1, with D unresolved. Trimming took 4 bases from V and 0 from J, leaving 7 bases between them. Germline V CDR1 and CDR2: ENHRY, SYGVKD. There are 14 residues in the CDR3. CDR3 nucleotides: TGTGCCATCAGTGTAGGAGTCTCCTACAATGAGCAGTTCTTC. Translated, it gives CAISVGVSYNEQFF.

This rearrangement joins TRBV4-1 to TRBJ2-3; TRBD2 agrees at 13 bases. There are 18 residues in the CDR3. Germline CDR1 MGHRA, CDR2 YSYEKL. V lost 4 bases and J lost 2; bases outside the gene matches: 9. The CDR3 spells CASSLTRTSGGLTDTQYF. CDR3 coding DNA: TGCGCCAGCAGCCTTACTAGGACTAGCGGGGGTCTCACAGATACGCAGTATTTT.

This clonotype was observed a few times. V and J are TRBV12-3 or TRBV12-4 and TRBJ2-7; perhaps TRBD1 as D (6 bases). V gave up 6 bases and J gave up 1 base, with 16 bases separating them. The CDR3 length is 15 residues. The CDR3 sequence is CASSHRSGQSYEQYF. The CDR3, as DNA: TGTGCCAGCAGCCATCGGTCAGGACAGTCCTACGAGCAGTACTTC.

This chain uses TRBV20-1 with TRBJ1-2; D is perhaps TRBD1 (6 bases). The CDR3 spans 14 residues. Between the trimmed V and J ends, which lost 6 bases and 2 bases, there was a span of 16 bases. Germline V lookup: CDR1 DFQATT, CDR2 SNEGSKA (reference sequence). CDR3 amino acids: CSAPQGSGNYGYTF. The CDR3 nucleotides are TGCAGTGCCCCACAGGGTTCTGGGAACTATGGCTACACCTTC.

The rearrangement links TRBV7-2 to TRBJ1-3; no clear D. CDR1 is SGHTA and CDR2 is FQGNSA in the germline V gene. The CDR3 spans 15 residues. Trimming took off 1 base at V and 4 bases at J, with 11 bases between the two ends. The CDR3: CASSLDSSVGNTIYF. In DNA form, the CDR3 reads TGTGCCAGCAGCTTAGATAGCTCGGTCGGAAACACCATATATTTT.

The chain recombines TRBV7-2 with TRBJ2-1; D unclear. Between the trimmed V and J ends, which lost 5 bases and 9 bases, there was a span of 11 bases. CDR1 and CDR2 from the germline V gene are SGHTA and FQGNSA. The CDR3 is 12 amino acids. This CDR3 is CASSPDPIEQFF. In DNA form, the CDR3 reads TGTGCCAGCAGCCCCGACCCCATTGAGCAGTTCTTC.

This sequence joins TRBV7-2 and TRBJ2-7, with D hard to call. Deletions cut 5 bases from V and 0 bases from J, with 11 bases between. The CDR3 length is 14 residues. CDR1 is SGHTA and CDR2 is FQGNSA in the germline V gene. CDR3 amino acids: CASSKTDGSYEQYF. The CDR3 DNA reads TGTGCCAGCAGCAAGACGGACGGCTCCTACGAGCAGTACTTC.

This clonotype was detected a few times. The CDR3, as DNA: TGTGCCAGCAGCTTAGGCCCGGGACTAAAGTCCTACGAGCAGTACTTC. Translating gives CASSLGPGLKSYEQYF. The genes are TRBV7-2 and TRBJ2-7; 7 bases are shared with TRBD2. Per germline, CDR1 SGHTA and CDR2 FQGNSA. The CDR3 is made up of 16 amino acids. V shed 1 base and J 1 base; nucleotides not matched to a gene: 7.

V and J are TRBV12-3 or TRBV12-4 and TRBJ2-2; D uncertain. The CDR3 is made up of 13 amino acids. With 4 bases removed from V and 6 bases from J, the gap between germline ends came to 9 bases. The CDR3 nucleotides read TGTGCCAGCAGTTCCATGGGTGCCGGGGAGCTGTTTTTT. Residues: CASSSMGAGELFF.

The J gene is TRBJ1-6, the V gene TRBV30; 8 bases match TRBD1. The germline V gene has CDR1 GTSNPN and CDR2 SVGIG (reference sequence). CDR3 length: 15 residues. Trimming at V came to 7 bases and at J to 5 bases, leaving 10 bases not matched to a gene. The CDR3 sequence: CALQSGTGHNSPLHF. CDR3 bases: TGTGCCTTACAATCCGGGACAGGACATAATTCACCCCTCCACTTT.

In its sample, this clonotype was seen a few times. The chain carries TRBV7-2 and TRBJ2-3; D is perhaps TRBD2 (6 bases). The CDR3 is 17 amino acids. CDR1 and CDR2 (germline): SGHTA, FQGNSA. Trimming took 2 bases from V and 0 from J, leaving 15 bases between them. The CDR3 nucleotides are TGTGCCAGCAGCTTAATATCGACTAGTAGGAGCACAGATACGCAGTATTTT. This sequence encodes CASSLISTSRSTDTQYF.

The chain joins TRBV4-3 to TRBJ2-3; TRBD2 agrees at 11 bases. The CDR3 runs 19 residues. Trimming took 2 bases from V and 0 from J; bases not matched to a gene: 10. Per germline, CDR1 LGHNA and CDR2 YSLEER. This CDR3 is CASSQSTSGGPLSTDTQYF. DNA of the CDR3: TGCGCCAGCAGCCAATCTACTAGCGGGGGACCACTAAGCACAGATACGCAGTATTTT.

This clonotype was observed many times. The CDR3 sequence is CASSLVLGEQYF. CDR3 coding DNA: TGTGCCAGCAGCTTAGTCCTCGGCGAGCAGTACTTC. The chain has TRBV5-5 and TRBJ2-7; D unresolved. CDR3 length: 12 residues. Germline V lookup: CDR1 SGHKS, CDR2 YYEKEE (reference sequence). V shed 2 bases and J shed 6 bases, with 9 bases lying between them.

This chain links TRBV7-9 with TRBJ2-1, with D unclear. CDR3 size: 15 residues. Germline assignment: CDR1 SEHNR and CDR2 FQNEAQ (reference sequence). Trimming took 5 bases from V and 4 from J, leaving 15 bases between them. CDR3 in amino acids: CASSQLSNPYNEQFF. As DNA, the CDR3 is TGTGCCAGCAGCCAACTTTCAAACCCGTACAATGAGCAGTTCTTC.

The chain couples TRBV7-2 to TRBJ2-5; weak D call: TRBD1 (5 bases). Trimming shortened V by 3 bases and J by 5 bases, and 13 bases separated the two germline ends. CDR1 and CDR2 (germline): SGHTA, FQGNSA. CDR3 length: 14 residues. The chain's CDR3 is CASSLGRVRETQYF. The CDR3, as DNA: TGTGCCAGCAGCTTGGGCAGGGTGAGGGAGACCCAGTACTTC.

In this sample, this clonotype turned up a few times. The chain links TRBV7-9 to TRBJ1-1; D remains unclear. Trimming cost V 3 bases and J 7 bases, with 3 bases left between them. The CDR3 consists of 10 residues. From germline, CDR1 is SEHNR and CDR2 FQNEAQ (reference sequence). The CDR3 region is CASSLYEAFF. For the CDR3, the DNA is TGTGCCAGCAGCTTGTATGAAGCTTTCTTT.

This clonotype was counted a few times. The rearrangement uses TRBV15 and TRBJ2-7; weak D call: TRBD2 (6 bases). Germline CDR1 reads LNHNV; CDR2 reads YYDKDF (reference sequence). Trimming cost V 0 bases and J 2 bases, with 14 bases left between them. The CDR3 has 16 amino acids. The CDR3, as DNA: TGTGCCACCAGCAGAGATCTCGGGGGAGTAGCCTACGAGCAGTACTTC. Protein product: CATSRDLGGVAYEQYF.

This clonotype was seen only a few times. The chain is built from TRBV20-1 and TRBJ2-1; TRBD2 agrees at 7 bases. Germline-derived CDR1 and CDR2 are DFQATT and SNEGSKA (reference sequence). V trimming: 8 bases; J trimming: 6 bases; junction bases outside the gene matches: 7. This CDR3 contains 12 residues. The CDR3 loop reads CSPGGSGNEQFF. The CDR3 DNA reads TGCAGTCCGGGAGGAAGCGGCAATGAGCAGTTCTTC.

The CDR3 region has the DNA TGTGCCACGGGGGGGGGACAGGGAGAGACCCAGTACTTC. Translating gives CATGGGQGETQYF. The V and J genes are TRBV7-2 and TRBJ2-5; a possible D gene is TRBD1 (9 bases). This CDR3 is built from 13 residues. V lost 10 bases to trimming and J lost 4 bases, with 16 bases between them. CDR1 SGHTA and CDR2 FQGNSA come from the germline V gene.

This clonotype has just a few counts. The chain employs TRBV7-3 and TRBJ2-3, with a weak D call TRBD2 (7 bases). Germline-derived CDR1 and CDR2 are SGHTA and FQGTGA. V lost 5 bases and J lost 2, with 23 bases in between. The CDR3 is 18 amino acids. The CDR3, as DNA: TGTGCCAGCAGCACCCGTCGGTCCGGGGGGCACCCCACAGATACGCAGTATTTT. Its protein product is CASSTRRSGGHPTDTQYF.

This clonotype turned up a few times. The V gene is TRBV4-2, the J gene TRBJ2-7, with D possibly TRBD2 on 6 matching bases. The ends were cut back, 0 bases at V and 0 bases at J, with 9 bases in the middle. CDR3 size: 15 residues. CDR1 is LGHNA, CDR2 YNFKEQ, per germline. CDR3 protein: CASSQDTRGSYEQYF. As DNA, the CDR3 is TGTGCCAGCAGCCAAGATACGCGGGGCTCCTACGAGCAGTACTTC.

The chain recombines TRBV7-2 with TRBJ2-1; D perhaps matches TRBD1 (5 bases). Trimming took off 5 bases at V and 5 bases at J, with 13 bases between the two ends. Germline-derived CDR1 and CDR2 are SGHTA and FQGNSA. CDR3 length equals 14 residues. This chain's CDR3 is CASSPPPGNNEQFF. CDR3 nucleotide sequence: TGTGCCAGCAGCCCCCCCCCAGGGAACAATGAGCAGTTCTTC.

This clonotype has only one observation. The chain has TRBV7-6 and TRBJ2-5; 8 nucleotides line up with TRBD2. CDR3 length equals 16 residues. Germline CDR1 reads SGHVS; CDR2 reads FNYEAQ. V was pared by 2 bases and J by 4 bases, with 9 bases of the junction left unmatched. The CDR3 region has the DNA TGTGCCAGCAGCTTAACTTACGGGGGGGCGGCAGAGACCCAGTACTTC. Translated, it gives CASSLTYGGAAETQYF. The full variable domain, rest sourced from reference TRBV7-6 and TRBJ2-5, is GAGVSQSPRYKVTKRGQDVALRCDPISGHVSLYWYRQALGQGPEFLTYFNYEAQQDKSGLPNDRFSAERPEGSISTLTIQRTEQRDSAMYRCASSLTYGGAAETQYFGPGTRLLVL.

The CDR3 reads CASSVDSGFTGELFF. CDR3 in DNA: TGTGCCAGCAGCGTAGATTCCGGGTTCACCGGGGAGCTGTTTTTT. The chain uses TRBV9 and TRBJ2-2, with unresolved D. The V end was cut by 0 bases, the J end by 4 bases, with 10 bases between. The CDR3 loop spans 15 amino acids. Germline CDR1 is SGDLS and CDR2 is YYNGEE.

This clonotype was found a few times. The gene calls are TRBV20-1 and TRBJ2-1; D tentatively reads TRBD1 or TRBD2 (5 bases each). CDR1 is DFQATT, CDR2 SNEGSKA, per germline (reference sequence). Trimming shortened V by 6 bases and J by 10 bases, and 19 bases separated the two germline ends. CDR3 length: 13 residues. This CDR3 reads CSASRDASGEQFF. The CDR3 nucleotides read TGCAGTGCAAGTCGGGACGCCTCGGGAGAGCAGTTCTTC.

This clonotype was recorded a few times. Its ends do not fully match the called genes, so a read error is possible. CDR3 bases: TGTGCCAGCAAAGATACGCAGTATTTT. Protein: CASKDTQYF. The rearrangement uses TRBV25-1 and TRBJ2-3; D not certain. This CDR3 has 9 amino acids. Germline V gene data show CDR1 as MGHDK and CDR2 as SYGVNS.

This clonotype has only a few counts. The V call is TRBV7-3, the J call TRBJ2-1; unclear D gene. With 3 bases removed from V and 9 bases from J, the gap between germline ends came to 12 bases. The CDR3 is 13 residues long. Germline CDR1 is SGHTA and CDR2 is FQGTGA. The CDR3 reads CASSFMERTEQFF. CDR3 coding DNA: TGTGCCAGCAGCTTTATGGAGAGGACTGAGCAGTTCTTC.